The rows below give T cell receptor beta chains drawn from one sample of a study of OX40 agonist ivuxolimab in advanced cancers. Data came from immunoSEQ multiplex PCR; TCRdb stores just in-frame clones and leaves some out. Among 45,000 to 65,000 clones, 88% were seen once, and the ten largest hold 6.9%. The sequences come from CD4+ or CD8+ T cells sorted from blood, collected in a trial of the OX40 agonist ivuxolimab. The receptor source for this set is an adult with an advanced solid tumor such as melanoma, head and neck, liver or kidney cancer. Both conserved end residues are part of each CDR3. D genes are given only for firm matches. Size is omitted from some rows. Given values are once, few, many or a class for expanded clones.

v_call: TRBV9
d_call: TRBD1
clone_size: -
j_call: TRBJ2-7
cdr3_nt: TGTGCCAGCAGCCCGAGACAGGGCTTCGGATACGAGCAGTACTTC
cdr3_aa: CASSPRQGFGYEQYF

v_call: TRBV2
d_call: -
clone_size: -
j_call: TRBJ1-1
cdr3_nt: TGTGCCAGCAGTGAAGGGGAGGTCGAGGAAGCTTTCTTT
cdr3_aa: CASSEGEVEEAFF

v_call: TRBV19
d_call: TRBD1
clone_size: -
j_call: TRBJ2-1
cdr3_nt: TGTGCCAGTAGTGTTAGGACAGGGGGCAATGAGCAGTTCTTC
cdr3_aa: CASSVRTGGNEQFF

v_call: TRBV7-6
d_call: TRBD1
clone_size: -
j_call: TRBJ1-1
cdr3_nt: TGTGCCAGCAGCTTAACAGGGGGCCGTAACACTGAAGCTTTCTTT
cdr3_aa: CASSLTGGRNTEAFF

v_call: TRBV19
d_call: TRBD1
clone_size: -
j_call: TRBJ2-7
cdr3_nt: TGTGCCACCAGGGACAGCAGCTCCTACGAGCAGTACTTC
cdr3_aa: CATRDSSSYEQYF

v_call: TRBV6-5
d_call: TRBD2
clone_size: -
j_call: TRBJ2-7
cdr3_nt: TGTGCCAGCAGTTTTAGGCGGCTAGCGGGATTGTACGAGCAGTACTTC
cdr3_aa: CASSFRRLAGLYEQYF

v_call: TRBV5-1
d_call: TRBD1
clone_size: -
j_call: TRBJ1-2
cdr3_nt: TGCGCCAGCAGCAGGGAGGTAGGACAGGCGGGCTATGGCTACACCTTC
cdr3_aa: CASSREVGQAGYGYTF

v_call: TRBV6-1
d_call: -
clone_size: -
j_call: TRBJ1-5
cdr3_nt: TGTGCCAGCAGTGAAAATTCTCGGTCTCCCCCCGTGGTTCTCAATCAGCCCCAGCATTTT
cdr3_aa: CASSENSRSPPVVLNQPQHF

v_call: TRBV15
d_call: -
clone_size: -
j_call: TRBJ1-4
cdr3_nt: TGTGCCACCAGCAGTTTTAATGAAAAACTGTTTTTT
cdr3_aa: CATSSFNEKLFF

v_call: TRBV5-3
d_call: TRBD2
clone_size: -
j_call: TRBJ2-1
cdr3_nt: TGTGCCAGGGGAGGGTACCGGGACGGAGTTTACAATGAGCAGTTCTTC
cdr3_aa: CARGGYRDGVYNEQFF

v_call: TRBV21-1
d_call: -
clone_size: -
j_call: TRBJ2-7
cdr3_nt: -
cdr3_aa: CASSKFAQGASYEQYF

v_call: TRBV28
d_call: TRBD1
clone_size: once
j_call: TRBJ1-1
cdr3_nt: TGTGCCAGCATTCAAGGGGGCGGGACTGAAGCTTTCTTT
cdr3_aa: CASIQGGGTEAFF

v_call: TRBV27
d_call: TRBD1
clone_size: -
j_call: TRBJ1-1
cdr3_nt: TGTGCCAGCAGTTTACCTTCAGGGGGGAGGAACACTGAAGCTTTCTTT
cdr3_aa: CASSLPSGGRNTEAFF

v_call: TRBV11-3
d_call: -
clone_size: -
j_call: TRBJ2-1
cdr3_nt: TGTGCCAGCAGCCCGGCCGGGACTTACAATGAGCAGTTCTTC
cdr3_aa: CASSPAGTYNEQFF

v_call: TRBV5-6
d_call: TRBD2
clone_size: once
j_call: TRBJ2-7
cdr3_nt: TGTGCCAGCAGCGGGATACTAGCGGGGCCACCTTACGAGCAGTACTTC
cdr3_aa: CASSGILAGPPYEQYF

v_call: TRBV5-1
d_call: -
clone_size: -
j_call: TRBJ1-1
cdr3_nt: TGCGCCAGCAGCTTGCGACAGGACACTGAAGCTTTCTTT
cdr3_aa: CASSLRQDTEAFF